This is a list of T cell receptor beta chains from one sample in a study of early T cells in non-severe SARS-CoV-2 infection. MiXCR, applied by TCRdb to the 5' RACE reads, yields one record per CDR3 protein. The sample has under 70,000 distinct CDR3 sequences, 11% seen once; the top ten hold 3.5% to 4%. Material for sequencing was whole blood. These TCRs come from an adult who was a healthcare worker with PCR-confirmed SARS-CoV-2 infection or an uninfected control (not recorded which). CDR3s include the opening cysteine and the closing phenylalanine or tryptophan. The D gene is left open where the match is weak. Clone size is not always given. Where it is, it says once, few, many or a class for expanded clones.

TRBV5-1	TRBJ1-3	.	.	CASMEGSGNTIYF	TGCGCCAGCATGGAGGGCTCTGGAAACACCATATATTTT
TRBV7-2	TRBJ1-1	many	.	CASSLGVGLMNTEAFF	TGTGCCAGCAGCTTAGGCGTAGGGCTAATGAACACTGAAGCTTTCTTT
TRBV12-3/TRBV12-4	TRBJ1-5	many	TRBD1	CASSQQGGHQPQHF	TGTGCCAGCAGCCAACAGGGGGGCCATCAGCCCCAGCATTTT
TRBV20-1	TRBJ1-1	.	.	CSAPSAQGSNTEAFF	TGCAGTGCTCCGAGTGCTCAGGGCAGCAACACTGAAGCTTTCTTT
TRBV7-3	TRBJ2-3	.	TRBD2	CASSLSGHSSGRSTDTQYF	TGTGCCAGCAGCTTAAGCGGTCACTCTAGCGGGAGAAGCACAGATACGCAGTATTTT
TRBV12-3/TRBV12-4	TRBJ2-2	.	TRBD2	CASSFGGSGGNTGELFF	TGTGCCAGCAGTTTCGGAGGGAGCGGGGGGAACACCGGGGAGCTGTTTTTT
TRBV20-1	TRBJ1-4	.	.	CSAVGVQGTNEKLFF	TGCAGTGCCGTTGGGGTCCAGGGTACTAATGAAAAACTGTTTTTT
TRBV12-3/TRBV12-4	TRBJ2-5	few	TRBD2	CASSSELAGYGETQYF	TGTGCCAGCAGTTCTGAGCTAGCGGGTTATGGGGAGACCCAGTACTTC
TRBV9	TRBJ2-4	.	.	CASSPGDRGGIQYF	TGTGCCAGCAGCCCCGGGGATCGGGGTGGCATTCAGTACTTC
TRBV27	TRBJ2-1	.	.	CASSASRDNNEQFF	TGTGCCAGCAGTGCATCTCGGGACAACAATGAGCAGTTCTTC
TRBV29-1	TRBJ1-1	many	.	CSGRRGNTEAFF	TGCAGCGGTCGGAGGGGTAACACTGAAGCTTTCTTT
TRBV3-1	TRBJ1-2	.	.	CASSPMGRGRDGYTF	TGTGCCAGCAGTCCCATGGGGCGGGGGCGCGATGGCTACACCTTC
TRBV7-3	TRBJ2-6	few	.	CASSLSGSGGTGANVLTF	TGTGCCAGCAGCTTATCTGGTTCTGGAGGGACTGGGGCCAACGTCCTGACTTTC
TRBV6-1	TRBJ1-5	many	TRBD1	CASRRRQGYSNQPQHF	TGTGCCAGCAGACGAAGACAGGGATATAGCAATCAGCCCCAGCATTTT
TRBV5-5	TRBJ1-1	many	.	CASSLRAANTEAFF	TGTGCCAGCAGCTTGCGGGCAGCAAACACTGAAGCTTTCTTT
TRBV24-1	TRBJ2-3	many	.	CATSGSGTDTQYF	TGTGCCACCAGTGGCTCAGGAACAGATACGCAGTATTTT
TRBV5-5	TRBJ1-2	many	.	CASSRTVNYGYTF	TGTGCCAGCAGCCGGACAGTTAACTATGGCTACACCTTC
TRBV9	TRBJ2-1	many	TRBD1	CASSVEGTGSNEQFF	TGTGCCAGCAGCGTAGAGGGGACAGGGTCCAATGAGCAGTTCTTC
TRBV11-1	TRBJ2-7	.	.	CASSFSTGEQYF	TGTGCCAGCAGCTTTTCCACCGGCGAGCAGTACTTC
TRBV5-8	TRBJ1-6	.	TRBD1	CASSSTGGHNSPLHF	TGTGCCAGCAGCTCGACAGGGGGTCATAATTCACCCCTCCACTTT
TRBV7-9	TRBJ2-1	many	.	CASSLGDIVYNEQFF	TGTGCCAGCAGCTTAGGGGACATAGTCTACAATGAGCAGTTCTTC
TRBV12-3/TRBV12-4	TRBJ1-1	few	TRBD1	CASSPQGSTEAFF	TGTGCCAGCAGTCCACAGGGGAGCACTGAAGCTTTCTTT
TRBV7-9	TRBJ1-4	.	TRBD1	CASSLLGQGYEKLFF	TGTGCCAGCAGCCTTTTGGGACAGGGATATGAAAAACTGTTTTTT
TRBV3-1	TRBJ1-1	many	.	CASSQDIGRPTEAFF	TGTGCCAGCAGCCAAGATATAGGGAGGCCCACTGAAGCTTTCTTT
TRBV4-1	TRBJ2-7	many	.	CASSPRQPSYEQYF	TGCGCCAGCAGCCCCCGACAGCCGTCCTACGAGCAGTACTTC
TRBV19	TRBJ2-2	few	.	CASTMVDSANTGELFF	TGTGCCAGTACCATGGTGGACTCCGCGAACACCGGGGAGCTGTTTTTT
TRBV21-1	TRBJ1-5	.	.	CASSPWLYHQPQHF	TGTGCCAGCAGCCCTTGGCTCTACCATCAGCCCCAGCATTTT
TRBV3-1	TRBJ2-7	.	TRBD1	CASSQGTGGYEQYF	TGTGCCAGCAGCCAGGGGACAGGGGGTTACGAGCAGTACTTC
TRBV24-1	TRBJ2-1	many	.	CATSDPKPGSDNEQFF	TGTGCCACCAGTGACCCAAAGCCGGGATCTGACAATGAGCAGTTCTTC
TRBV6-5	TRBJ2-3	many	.	CASRVQGSTDTQYF	TGTGCCAGCCGTGTGCAGGGGAGCACAGATACGCAGTATTTT
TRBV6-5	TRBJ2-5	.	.	CASGYKPPETQYF	TGTGCCAGCGGGTACAAGCCCCCAGAGACCCAGTACTTC
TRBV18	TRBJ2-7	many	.	CASSPDRSSEQYF	TGTGCCAGCTCACCAGACAGAAGTTCCGAGCAGTACTTC
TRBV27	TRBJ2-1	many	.	CASTGSSYNEQFF	TGTGCCAGCACTGGTAGCTCCTACAATGAGCAGTTCTTC
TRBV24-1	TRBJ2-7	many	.	CATSDSTRPGEQYF	TGTGCCACCAGTGATTCCACCCGTCCGGGCGAGCAGTACTTC
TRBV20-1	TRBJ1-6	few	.	CSARDVQSSYNSPLHF	TGCAGTGCTAGAGACGTACAGAGCTCCTATAATTCACCCCTCCACTTT
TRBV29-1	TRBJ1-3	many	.	CSVPIGNTIYF	TGCAGCGTTCCTATTGGAAACACCATATATTTT